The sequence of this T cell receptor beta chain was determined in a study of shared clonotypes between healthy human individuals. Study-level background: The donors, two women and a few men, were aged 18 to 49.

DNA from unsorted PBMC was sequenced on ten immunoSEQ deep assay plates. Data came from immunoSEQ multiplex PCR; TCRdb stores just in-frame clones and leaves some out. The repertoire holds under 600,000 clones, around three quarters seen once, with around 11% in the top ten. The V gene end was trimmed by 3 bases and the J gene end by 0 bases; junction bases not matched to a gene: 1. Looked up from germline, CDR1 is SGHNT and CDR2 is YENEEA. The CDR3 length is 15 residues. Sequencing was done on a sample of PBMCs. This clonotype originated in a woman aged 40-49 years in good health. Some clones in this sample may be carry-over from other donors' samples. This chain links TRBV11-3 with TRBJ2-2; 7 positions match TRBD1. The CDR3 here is CASSFGTANTGELFF. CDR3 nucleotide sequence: TGTGCCAGCAGCTTCGGGACAGCGAACACCGGGGAGCTGTTTTTT.